This TCR beta chain was recorded in a study of blood T cell repertoires in COVID-19 (dated by TCRdb to about 2020). A note on the overall study: Samples covering the acute and convalescent phases of COVID-19 were provided by collaborators in the United States, Italy and Spain. Where HLA class I and class II types were available, the types were taken from metadata supplied by the sample provider, not from assay-based typing. The material from the prospective study consisted of cDNA or gDNA derived from T cells, B-cell-depleted T cells, or PBMCs. The repertoires were released in a freely available public database intended as a resource for research on the immune response to SARS-CoV-2. A de-identified subject ID, COVID-19 status, age in years and sex were almost always included in the sample metadata. Samples were obtained from the ongoing ImmuneRACE study (first 160 participants) and from roughly 1,300 subjects provided by 6 global collaborators. The dataset comprised deeply sampled blood TCRbeta repertoires from subjects exposed to, actively infected with, or recovered from COVID-19.

The immunoSEQ Assay, a bias-controlled multiplex PCR, was used to amplify TCRbeta CDR3 regions from genomic DNA. The original pipeline was this. The number of nucleated cells in each sample was estimated from the amplification of reference gene primers within the assay. Sequence reads were collapsed and filtered to measure the absolute abundance of every unique TCRbeta CDR3 rearrangement. For each sample, productive Simpson clonality was calculated by taking the square root of Simpson's diversity index across productive rearrangements. TCRdb carries this immuneACCESS record with in-frame sequences only. Its versions omit some clonotypes, under half of them owing to an unresolved V gene in the studies checked, with the rest unexplained. Clonal size and the V and J genes are those of that table, whereas D and trimming came from the DNA. The sample includes 110,000 or so clones, with around 84% observed a single time. 7% to 9.5% of the sample is in the top ten clones.

Each collaborating institution followed its own protocols to collect whole blood in K2EDTA tubes. Collaborator samples were shipped for TCRbeta analysis as frozen whole blood, isolated PBMCs, or DNA extracted from either sample type. Regarding this clone: Its antigen is unknown. The input lacks base qualities; no much larger clone sits a single base away.

The paper's findings and limits, for the study overall: Clinical and demographic metadata were provided uncurated, with the amount varying by source and participant.

V is pruned by 5 bases and J by 3 bases, leaving 8 bases of the junction without a gene match. The germline V gene yields SGHAT for CDR1 and FQNNGV for CDR2. The CDR3 runs 16 amino acids, cysteine and phenylalanine included. CDR3 DNA only is kept here, 48 bases in frame from base 1. The V and J segments used are TRBV11-2 and TRBJ2-7, with 12 bases matching TRBD2. This clonotype was obtained from an elderly woman with active or convalescent COVID-19. Sequencing input: peripheral blood. This receptor has the CDR3 CASSTRTSGTLYEQYF. In nucleotides, the sequence is TGTGCCAGCAGCACCCGGACTAGCGGGACCCTCTACGAGCAGTACTTC.